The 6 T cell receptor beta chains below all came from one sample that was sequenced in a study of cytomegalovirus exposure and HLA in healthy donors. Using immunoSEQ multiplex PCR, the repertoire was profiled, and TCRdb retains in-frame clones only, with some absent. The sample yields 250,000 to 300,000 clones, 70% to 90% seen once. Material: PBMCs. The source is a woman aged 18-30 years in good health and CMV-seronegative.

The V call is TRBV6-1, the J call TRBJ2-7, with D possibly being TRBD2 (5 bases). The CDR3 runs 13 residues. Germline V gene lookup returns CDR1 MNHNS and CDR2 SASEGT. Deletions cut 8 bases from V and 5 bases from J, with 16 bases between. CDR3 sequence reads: CASWEARVDEQYF. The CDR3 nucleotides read TGTGCCAGCTGGGAAGCGAGGGTGGACGAGCAGTACTTC.

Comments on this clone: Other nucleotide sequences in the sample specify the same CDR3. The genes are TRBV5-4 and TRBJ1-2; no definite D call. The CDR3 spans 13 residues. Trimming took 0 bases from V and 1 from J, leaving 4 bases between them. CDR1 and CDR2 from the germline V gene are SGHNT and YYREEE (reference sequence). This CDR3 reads CASSLGGNYGYTF. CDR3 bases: TGTGCCAGCAGCTTGGGAGGTAACTATGGCTACACCTTC.

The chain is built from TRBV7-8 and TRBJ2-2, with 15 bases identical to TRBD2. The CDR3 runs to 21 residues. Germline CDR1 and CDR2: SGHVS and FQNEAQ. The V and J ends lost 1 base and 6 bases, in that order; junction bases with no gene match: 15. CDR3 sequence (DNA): TGTGCCAGCAGCTTAGTCGTTGCGGGACTAGCGGGAGGTTCAGGGGCCGGGGAGCTGTTTTTT. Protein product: CASSLVVAGLAGGSGAGELFF.

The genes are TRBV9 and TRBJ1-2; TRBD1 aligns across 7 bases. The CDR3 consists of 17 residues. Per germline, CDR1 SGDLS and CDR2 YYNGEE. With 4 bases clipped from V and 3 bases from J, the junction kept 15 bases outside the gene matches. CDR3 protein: CASSSPRDRRLDYGYTF. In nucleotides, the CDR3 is TGTGCCAGCAGCAGTCCGCGGGACAGAAGGCTCGACTATGGCTACACCTTC. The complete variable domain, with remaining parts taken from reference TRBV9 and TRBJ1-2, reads DSGVTQTPKHLITATGQRVTLRCSPRSGDLSVYWYQQSLDQGLQFLIQYYNGEERAKGNILERFSAQQFPDLHSELNLSSLELGDSALYFCASSSPRDRRLDYGYTFGSGTRLTVV.

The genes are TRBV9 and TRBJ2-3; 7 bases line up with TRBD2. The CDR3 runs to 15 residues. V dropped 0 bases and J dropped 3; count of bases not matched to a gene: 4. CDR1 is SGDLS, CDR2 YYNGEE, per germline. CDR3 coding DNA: TGTGCCAGCAGCGTAGTGTCGGGGGGAACAGATACGCAGTATTTT. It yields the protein CASSVVSGGTDTQYF.

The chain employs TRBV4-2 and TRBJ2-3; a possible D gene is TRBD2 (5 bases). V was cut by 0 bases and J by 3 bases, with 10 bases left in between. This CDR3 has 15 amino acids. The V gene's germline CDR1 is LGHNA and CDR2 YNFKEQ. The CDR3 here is CASSQDLRDTDTQYF. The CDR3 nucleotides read TGTGCCAGCAGCCAAGATCTCCGGGATACAGATACGCAGTATTTT.